One T cell receptor beta chain is described in this entry. Focal radiation and CTLA-4 blockade (ipilimumab) were tested in chemo-refractory metastatic non-small-cell lung cancer patients. Sequencing used immunoSEQ multiplex PCR; TCRdb keeps in-frame clones, though not all of them. The sample contains approximately 60,000 clones, roughly 80% of which appear only once. This CDR3 contains 13 residues. The germline V gene encodes CDR1 MNHEY and CDR2 SMNVEV (reference sequence). V dropped 3 bases and J dropped 7 bases, with 12 bases sitting between them. The sample originates from a study of radiotherapy plus CTLA-4 blockade in lung cancer. About the study: Objective response was observed in around a sixth of patients, and disease control in 31%.

The chain employs TRBV27 and TRBJ1-2; no clear D. Material: peripheral blood, obtained from a patient treated with radiotherapy plus ipilimumab. This TCR came from a human donor with non-small cell lung cancer who had a complete response to radiotherapy plus ipilimumab. The CDR3 region has the DNA TGTGCCAGCAGTTTTGGGGAGGAACGTGGCTACACCTTC. Residues: CASSFGEERGYTF.